One sample yielded the 18 T cell receptor beta chains listed below, sequenced in a study of beta chain features in type 1 diabetes. Study results and caveats: Within each of all four CD4+ subsets, Type 1 diabetes patients had TCRB CDR3s that were moderately but significantly shorter.

The isolated RNA, all of it, was reverse transcribed, so expressed TCRB transcripts were what got sequenced. The repertoire was sequenced with immunoSEQ multiplex PCR; TCRdb's copy has only in-frame clones and lacks some. The data contain under 300,000 clones, around 15% of them seen just once; the ten biggest clones take up more than 0.075%. For these receptors, no antigen is known. Sequencing was performed on naive CD4+ T cells from blood. Receptors originate from a man aged 25 to 40 with type 1 diabetes.

J is TRBJ2-7 and V is TRBV9, with no clear D. Germline V gene sequence: CDR1 SGDLS, CDR2 YYNGEE. V was trimmed by 0 bases and J by 2 bases, leaving 18 bases between them. The CDR3 has 17 residues. The CDR3 here is CASSVVARGPVTYEQYF. CDR3 nucleotides: TGTGCCAGCAGCGTAGTAGCCCGCGGACCGGTGACCTACGAGCAGTACTTC.

This clone was detected only a few times. The rearrangement joins TRBV30 to TRBJ1-2; D uncertain. The V gene's germline CDR1 is GTSNPN and CDR2 SVGIG (reference sequence). The ends were cut back, 3 bases at V and 8 bases at J, with 13 bases in the middle. The CDR3 totals 12 residues. The CDR3 sequence is CAWSPRREGYTF. The DNA of the CDR3 is TGTGCCTGGAGCCCTAGAAGGGAAGGCTACACCTTC.

V and J are TRBV10-3 and TRBJ2-5; 10 bases are shared with TRBD1. This CDR3 has 15 amino acids. Germline assignment: CDR1 ENHRY and CDR2 SYGVKD. After removal of 3 bases from V and 0 bases from J, the junction contained 1 base not matched to a gene. DNA for the CDR3: TGTGCCATCAGTGACGGGACAGGGGACCAAGAGACCCAGTACTTC. This encodes CAISDGTGDQETQYF.

This rearrangement joins TRBV14 to TRBJ2-7, with no clear D. The germline V gene has CDR1 SGHDN and CDR2 FVKESK. V lost 0 bases to trimming and J lost 6 bases, with 9 bases between them. This CDR3 has 13 amino acids. The CDR3 DNA follows: TGTGCCAGCAGCCAAGATCACAGAACCGAGCAGTACTTC. Its translation is CASSQDHRTEQYF.

The sample holds a few counts of this clone. The CDR3 DNA follows: TGTGCCACCTCCAGGGGACCTCCTTCTGAAGCTTTCTTT. Its translation: CATSRGPPSEAFF. The chain combines TRBV27 with TRBJ1-1; possible D gene TRBD1, 6 bases. The V end was cut by 10 bases, the J end by 6 bases, with 18 bases between. The CDR3 has 13 residues. The V gene's germline CDR1 is MNHEY and CDR2 SMNVEV (reference sequence).

The chain uses TRBV7-9 and TRBJ1-2, with D hard to call. V lost 4 bases and J 8 bases, leaving 14 bases between the germline ends. CDR3 length equals 13 residues. Germline V gene data show CDR1 as SEHNR and CDR2 as FQNEAQ (reference sequence). The CDR3 is CASSSTQLGGYTF. CDR3 nucleotides: TGTGCCAGCAGCTCCACACAGCTCGGGGGCTACACCTTC. The variable domain in full, completed from reference TRBV7-9 and TRBJ1-2, reads DTGVSQNPRHKITKRGQNVTFRCDPISEHNRLYWYRQTLGQGPEFLTYFQNEAQLEKSRLLSDRFSAERPKGSFSTLEIQRTEQGDSAMYLCASSSTQLGGYTFGSGTRLTVV.

The chain has TRBV4-3 and TRBJ2-3; TRBD2 matches 8 bases. Trimming took 4 bases from V and 3 from J; bases not matched to a gene: 3. CDR1 is LGHNA, CDR2 YSLEER, per germline. The CDR3 covers 14 residues. The CDR3 coding sequence is TGCGCCAGCAGCCGTAGCGGGGAGACAGATACGCAGTATTTT. Translation: CASSRSGETDTQYF.

V and J are TRBV28 and TRBJ2-7, with a tentative D call TRBD1 (6 bases). V gave up 8 bases and J gave up 4 bases, with 12 bases separating them. From germline, CDR1 is MDHEN and CDR2 SYDVKM. CDR3 length: 12 amino acids. This chain's CDR3 is CASAIQGYEQYF. In DNA, the CDR3 is TGTGCCAGCGCGATACAGGGTTACGAGCAGTACTTC.

V is TRBV2 and J is TRBJ2-5; 7 bases line up with TRBD2. V trimming: 6 bases; J trimming: 3 bases; junction bases outside the gene matches: 1. Germline V gives CDR1 SNHLY, CDR2 FYNNEI. The CDR3 sequence is 12 residues long. This CDR3 is CASRGREETQYF. The DNA of the CDR3 is TGTGCCAGCAGGGGGAGGGAAGAGACCCAGTACTTC.

The chain links TRBV5-4 to TRBJ2-7, with TRBD1 as a possible D gene (6 bases). CDR1 is SGHNT and CDR2 is YYREEE in the germline V gene (reference sequence). This CDR3 is 15 amino acids long. The V gene lost 4 bases and the J gene lost 5 bases, with 19 bases spanning the gap. The DNA of the CDR3 is TGTGCCAGCAGCCCGACAGGAAGCGTTCTGGACGAGCAGTACTTC. This codes for CASSPTGSVLDEQYF.

The genes are TRBV30 and TRBJ2-3; possibly TRBD1 or TRBD2 for D (5 bases each). CDR1 and CDR2 from the germline V gene are GTSNPN and SVGIG (reference sequence). V lost 6 bases and J lost 2, with 12 bases in between. The length of the CDR3 is 13 residues. CDR3 sequence reads: CACIQGTTDTQYF. CDR3 in DNA: TGTGCCTGCATACAAGGGACCACAGATACGCAGTATTTT.

This sequence joins TRBV18 and TRBJ2-1, with D perhaps TRBD2 (6 bases). The CDR3 is made up of 13 amino acids. V gave up 0 bases and J gave up 8 bases, with 8 bases separating them. Germline CDR1 reads KGHSH; CDR2 reads LQKENI. CDR3 in amino acids: CASSPPSGDEQFF. The CDR3 DNA reads as TGTGCCAGCTCACCACCGTCGGGGGATGAGCAGTTCTTC.

Only a few counts were recorded for this clone. V usage is TRBV7-2 and J usage is TRBJ2-1; the match to TRBD2 covers 9 bases. The V gene's germline CDR1 is SGHTA and CDR2 FQGNSA. The CDR3 has 15 amino acids. The V segment lost 5 bases and the J segment 7 bases; nucleotides outside the gene matches: 9. This CDR3 reads CASSAVGLAINEQFF. As DNA, the CDR3 is TGTGCCAGCAGCGCAGTCGGACTAGCGATAAATGAGCAGTTCTTC. The whole variable domain, remainder taken from reference TRBV7-2 and TRBJ2-1, is GAGVSQSPSNKVTEKGKDVELRCDPISGHTALYWYRQSLGQGLEFLIYFQGNSAPDKSGLPSDRFSAERTGGSVSTLTIQRTQQEDSAVYLCASSAVGLAINEQFFGPGTRLTVL.

With regard to this clone: This same CDR3 is encoded by further DNA sequences in the sample. The chain joins TRBV29-1 to TRBJ2-7; TRBD2 matches at 11 bases. Germline V lookup: CDR1 SQVTM, CDR2 ANQGSEA. This CDR3 spans 15 amino acids. V shed 5 bases and J 7 bases; nucleotides not matched to a gene: 13. CDR3 nucleotides: TGCAGCGTTCGCCTTCTAGCGGGAGGCTTGAGGGAGCAGTACTTC. Its protein product is CSVRLLAGGLREQYF.

V usage is TRBV25-1 and J usage is TRBJ2-5; the match to TRBD1 covers 8 bases. V was clipped by 3 bases and J by 2 bases; unmatched bases: 5. Germline-derived CDR1 and CDR2 are MGHDK and SYGVNS. The CDR3 covers 15 residues. CDR3 loop: CASSEPGGFQETQYF. The CDR3 DNA sequence: TGTGCCAGCAGTGAGCCAGGGGGCTTTCAAGAGACCCAGTACTTC. Together with reference TRBV25-1 and TRBJ2-5, the CDR3 gives the full variable domain: EADIYQTPRYLVIGTGKKITLECSQTMGHDKMYWYQQDPGMELHLIHYSYGVNSTEKGDLSSESTVSRIRTEHFPLTLESARPSHTSQYLCASSEPGGFQETQYFGPGTRLLVL.

This chain links TRBV29-1 with TRBJ2-7, with D unclear. This CDR3 has 14 amino acids. CDR1 is SQVTM, CDR2 ANQGSEA, per germline. V lost 7 bases to trimming and J lost 1 base, with 17 bases between them. The CDR3 sequence is CSGGRIGPSYEQYF. The CDR3 DNA sequence: TGCAGCGGCGGAAGAATCGGGCCTTCCTACGAGCAGTACTTC.

V usage is TRBV29-1 and J usage is TRBJ1-3; D is undetermined. The CDR3 totals 10 residues. Germline V gene lookup returns CDR1 SQVTM and CDR2 ANQGSEA. The V and J ends lost 4 bases and 4 bases respectively, with 2 bases between them. CDR3 amino acids: CSVAGNTIYF. DNA for the CDR3: TGCAGCGTTGCGGGAAACACCATATATTTT.

The V gene is TRBV1, the J gene TRBJ2-1; TRBD2 is the table's D call, not checked against the DNA. TRBV1 is a documented pseudogene. This CDR3 has 17 residues. The CDR3 is CTSSQDKSGVIDNEQFF. CDR3 nucleotides: TGCACCAGCAGCCAAGATAAGTCGGGAGTTATCGACAATGAGCAGTTCTTC.